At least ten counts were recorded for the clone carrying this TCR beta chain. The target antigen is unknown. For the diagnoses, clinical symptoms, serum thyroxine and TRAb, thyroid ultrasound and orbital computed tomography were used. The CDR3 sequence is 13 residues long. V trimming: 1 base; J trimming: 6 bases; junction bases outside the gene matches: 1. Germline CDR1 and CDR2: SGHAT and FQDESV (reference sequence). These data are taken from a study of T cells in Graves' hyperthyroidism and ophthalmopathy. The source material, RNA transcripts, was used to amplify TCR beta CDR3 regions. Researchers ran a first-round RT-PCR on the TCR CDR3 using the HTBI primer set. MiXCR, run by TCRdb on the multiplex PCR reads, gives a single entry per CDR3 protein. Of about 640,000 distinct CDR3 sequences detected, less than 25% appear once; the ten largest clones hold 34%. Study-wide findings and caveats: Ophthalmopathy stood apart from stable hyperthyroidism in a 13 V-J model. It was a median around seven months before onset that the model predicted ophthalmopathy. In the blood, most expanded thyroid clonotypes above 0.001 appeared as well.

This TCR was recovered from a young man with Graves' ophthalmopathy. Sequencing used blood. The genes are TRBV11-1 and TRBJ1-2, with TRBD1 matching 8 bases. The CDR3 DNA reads TGTGCCAGCAGCTTAGGGACAGGGAATGGCTACACCTTC. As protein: CASSLGTGNGYTF.